Following are 12 T cell receptor beta chains from one sample sequenced in a study of cytomegalovirus exposure and HLA in healthy donors. In the PCR, 60 Vbeta and 13 Jbeta primers were used. Generated by immunoSEQ multiplex PCR, the TCRdb table keeps only in-frame clones and is missing some. The sample includes under 200,000 clones, roughly four fifths of them seen just once. Sequencing was carried out using PBMCs. The receptor source for this set is a girl aged 2 to 9 in good health and CMV-seropositive.

A single count supports this clone. The chain carries TRBV5-1 and TRBJ1-1; 7 nucleotides line up with TRBD1. There are 15 residues in the CDR3. Germline CDR1 is SGHRS and CDR2 is YFSETQ. V shed 4 bases and J 0 bases; nucleotides not matched to a gene: 6. The CDR3 protein is CASSPGQLMNTEAFF. The CDR3 DNA is TGCGCCAGCAGCCCGGGACAGCTTATGAACACTGAAGCTTTCTTT. The complete variable domain, with remaining parts taken from reference TRBV5-1 and TRBJ1-1, reads KAGVTQTPRYLIKTRGQQVTLSCSPISGHRSVSWYQQTPGQGLQFLFEYFSETQRNKGNFPGRFSGRQFSNSRSEMNVSTLELGDSALYLCASSPGQLMNTEAFFGQGTRLTVV.

The rearrangement links TRBV5-1 to TRBJ2-1; D gene ambiguous. From germline, CDR1 is SGHRS and CDR2 YFSETQ. The CDR3 runs 13 residues. The germline V and J ends were trimmed by 0 bases and 14 bases, with 15 bases remaining between them. The CDR3 DNA reads TGCGCCAGCAGCTTGGCCGGAGCGAGAGAAAAGTTCTTC. This translates into CASSLAGAREKFF. Full variable domain (outside the CDR3, taken from reference TRBV5-1 and TRBJ2-1): KAGVTQTPRYLIKTRGQQVTLSCSPISGHRSVSWYQQTPGQGLQFLFEYFSETQRNKGNFPGRFSGRQFSNSRSEMNVSTLELGDSALYLCASSLAGAREKFFGPGTRLTVL.

In this sample, this clone turned up a few times. The chain combines TRBV4-1 with TRBJ2-7; 8 positions match TRBD1. J lost 2 bases, V lost 0 bases, and 3 bases had no gene match. The germline CDR1 and CDR2 sequences are MGHRA and YSYEKL. The CDR3 runs to 15 residues. CDR3 in DNA: TGCGCCAGCAGCCAAGAGGACAGGGACGCCTACGAGCAGTACTTC. Translation: CASSQEDRDAYEQYF.

This clone has just a few counts. For the CDR3, the DNA is TGTGCCAGCAGCCGACGGAGCTCTGGGGCCAACGTCCTGACTTTC. It translates to CASSRRSSGANVLTF. V is TRBV7-9 and J is TRBJ2-6; D remains ambiguous. The CDR3 totals 15 residues. V shed 5 bases and J shed 0 bases, with 8 bases lying between them. Germline V lookup: CDR1 SEHNR, CDR2 FQNEAQ (reference sequence).

This clone appeared a single time. V is TRBV10-3 and J is TRBJ2-1; D possibly corresponds to TRBD2 (6 bases). There are 15 residues in the CDR3. Germline CDR1 is ENHRY and CDR2 is SYGVKD. The V end lost 1 base, the J end lost 9 bases, and 16 bases lay between the germline ends. DNA of the CDR3: TGTGCCATCAGTGAGTTTACAGGAGGGCTCGGTGAGCAGTTCTTC. Amino acids: CAISEFTGGLGEQFF.

V gene TRBV13 combines with J gene TRBJ1-2, with 8 positions matching TRBD1. This CDR3 region has 18 residues. V dropped 3 bases and J dropped 4; count of bases not matched to a gene: 16. CDR1 PRHDT and CDR2 FYEKMQ come from the germline V gene (reference sequence). The CDR3 reads CASSLASLKGQALYGYTF. The CDR3 nucleotides are TGTGCCAGCAGCTTGGCGTCTCTTAAGGGACAGGCGCTCTATGGCTACACCTTC.

A remark on this clone: Relative to the germline gene, one junction end is altered; a read error may explain this. The CDR3 coding sequence is TGTGCCACCAGTGCGGGAGGAAACACCATATATTTT. Amino acids: CATSAGGNTIYF. The chain recombines TRBV10-3 with TRBJ1-3; no definite D call. The germline V gene has CDR1 ENHRY and CDR2 SYGVKD. The CDR3 is 12 amino acids.

This clone was seen only once. CDR3 residues: CASSTTLGLYEQYF. As DNA, the CDR3 is TGTGCCAGCAGCACAACACTAGGGCTCTACGAGCAGTACTTC. This chain links TRBV7-9 with TRBJ2-7; D possibly corresponds to TRBD2 (5 bases). The CDR3 has 14 amino acids. The germline CDR1 and CDR2 sequences are SEHNR and FQNEAQ (reference sequence). V dropped 5 bases and J dropped 3 bases, with 14 bases sitting between them.

This clone has only a few counts. The V and J genes are TRBV2 and TRBJ1-3; a weak D match, TRBD1 (6 bases). The germline V and J ends were trimmed by 6 bases and 1 base, with 10 bases remaining between them. Germline CDR1 SNHLY, CDR2 FYNNEI. CDR3 length: 14 residues. The CDR3 protein is CASRDSVSGNTIYF. The CDR3 nucleotides read TGTGCCAGCAGGGACAGCGTATCTGGAAACACCATATATTTT.

The V and J genes are TRBV7-9 and TRBJ2-7; no definite D call. Germline V gene data show CDR1 as SEHNR and CDR2 as FQNEAQ (reference sequence). This CDR3 contains 11 residues. V dropped 2 bases and J dropped 7 bases, with 6 bases sitting between them. The CDR3 nucleotides are TGTGCCAGCAGCTTATCGAGGGAGCAGTACTTC. Amino acid sequence: CASSLSREQYF. Complete variable domain (other parts from reference TRBV7-9 and TRBJ2-7): DTGVSQNPRHKITKRGQNVTFRCDPISEHNRLYWYRQTLGQGPEFLTYFQNEAQLEKSRLLSDRFSAERPKGSFSTLEIQRTEQGDSAMYLCASSLSREQYFGPGTRLTVT.

The genes are TRBV6-1 and TRBJ1-6, with D possibly TRBD1 on 5 matching bases. In germline, CDR1 is MNHNS, CDR2 SASEGT. The CDR3 covers 14 residues. V gave up 4 bases and J gave up 9 bases, with 13 bases separating them. The CDR3 nucleotides are TGTGCCAGCAGTGCGGGAGGGGCGAGTTCACCCCTCCACTTT. This encodes CASSAGGASSPLHF.

J is TRBJ1-5 and V is TRBV6-1; 8 nucleotides agree with TRBD1. Per the germline V gene, CDR1 is MNHNS and CDR2 is SASEGT. V was pared by 6 bases and J by 7 bases, with 11 bases of the junction left unmatched. The CDR3 has 15 amino acids. For the CDR3, the DNA is TGTGCCAGCAGGAAGACAGGGGTTTCGCGACAGCCCCAGCATTTT. It translates to CASRKTGVSRQPQHF.